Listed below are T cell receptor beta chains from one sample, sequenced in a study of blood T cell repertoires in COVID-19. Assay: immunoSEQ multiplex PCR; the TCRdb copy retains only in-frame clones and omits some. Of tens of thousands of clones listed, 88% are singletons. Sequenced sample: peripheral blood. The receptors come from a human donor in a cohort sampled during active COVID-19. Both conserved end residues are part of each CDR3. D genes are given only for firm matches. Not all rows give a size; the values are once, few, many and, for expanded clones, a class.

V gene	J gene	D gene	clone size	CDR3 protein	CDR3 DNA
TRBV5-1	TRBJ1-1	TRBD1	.	CASSSRQGPGTEAFF	TGCGCCAGCAGCTCAAGACAGGGGCCGGGCACTGAAGCTTTCTTT
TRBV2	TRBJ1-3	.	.	CASSDQGLSGNTIYF	TGTGCCAGCAGTGATCAGGGGTTAAGTGGAAACACCATATATTTT
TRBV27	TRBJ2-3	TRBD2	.	CASGLAGPSDTQYF	TGTGCCAGCGGACTAGCGGGGCCTAGCGATACGCAGTATTTT
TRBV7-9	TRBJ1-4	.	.	CASSLGRQLNEKLFF	TGTGCCAGCAGCTTAGGCCGACAGTTAAATGAAAAACTGTTTTTT
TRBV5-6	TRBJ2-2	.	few	CASSLAGRAPAGELFF	TGTGCCAGCAGCTTAGCCGGCAGGGCACCAGCCGGGGAGCTGTTTTTT
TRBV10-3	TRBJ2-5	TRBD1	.	CAIKSGQGARETQYF	TGTGCCATCAAATCAGGACAGGGGGCCCGGGAGACCCAGTACTTC
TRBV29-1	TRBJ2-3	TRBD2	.	CSVGRLAENTDTQYF	TGCAGCGTTGGCCGACTAGCGGAAAACACAGATACGCAGTATTTT
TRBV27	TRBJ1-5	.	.	CASTFRFSNQPQHF	TGTGCCAGCACTTTCAGATTTAGCAATCAGCCCCAGCATTTT
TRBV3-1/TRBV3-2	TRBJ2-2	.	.	CASSQEGGHGTGELFF	TGTGCCAGCAGCCAAGAAGGAGGGCACGGCACCGGGGAGCTGTTTTTT
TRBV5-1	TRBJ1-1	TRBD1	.	CASSLGTANTEAFF	TGCGCCAGCAGCCTTGGGACAGCGAACACTGAAGCTTTCTTT
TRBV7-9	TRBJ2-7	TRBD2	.	CATSGGDSYEQYF	TGTGCCACCAGCGGGGGGGACTCCTACGAGCAGTACTTC
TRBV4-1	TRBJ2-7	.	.	CASSPGLVGGYEQYF	TGCGCCAGCAGCCCCGGGTTGGTAGGGGGCTACGAGCAGTACTTC